These 29 T cell receptor beta chains came from one sample sequenced in a study of blood T cell dynamics during melanoma immunotherapy. The protocol was immunoSEQ multiplex PCR, while the TCRdb copy is restricted to in-frame clones and leaves out a portion. The sample carries about 6,300 clones, roughly 91% recorded once. Time point given: pre-treatment baseline. Here the sequenced sample was cell-free DNA from blood, taken from a patient treated with checkpoint blockade. The receptors stem from a human donor with melanoma.

The V call is TRBV4-3, the J call TRBJ1-5; no reliable D call. The CDR3 is made up of 15 amino acids. The V end was cut by 1 base, the J end by 6 bases, with 13 bases between. The V gene's germline CDR1 is LGHNA and CDR2 YSLEER. The CDR3, as DNA: TGCGCCAGCAGCCAAGGCCTAGAGACCGGTCAGCCCCAGCATTTT. Translated, it gives CASSQGLETGQPQHF.

V is TRBV10-3 and J is TRBJ1-6, with a possible D match to TRBD1 (5 bases). Trimming cost V 3 bases and J 8 bases, with 5 bases left between them. Germline assignment: CDR1 ENHRY and CDR2 SYGVKD. The CDR3 is 12 amino acids. CDR3 nucleotides: TGTGCCATCAGTGAAGGGGATTCACCCCTCCACTTT. Encoded protein: CAISEGDSPLHF.

The CDR3 protein is CASSEMGTQYF. In DNA form, the CDR3 reads TGTGCCAGCAGTGAAATGGGGACCCAGTACTTC. The rearrangement uses TRBV2 and TRBJ2-5; D gene uncertain. Deletions cut 2 bases from V and 7 bases from J, with 5 bases between. This CDR3 has 11 residues. The germline V gene has CDR1 SNHLY and CDR2 FYNNEI.

The chain uses TRBV7-8 and TRBJ2-3; D unresolved. Trimming took off 4 bases at V and 5 bases at J, with 10 bases between the two ends. The CDR3 extends over 13 amino acids. Germline-derived CDR1 and CDR2 are SGHVS and FQNEAQ. The CDR3 loop is CASSSRSQDTQYF. CDR3 DNA: TGTGCCAGCAGCTCCCGGTCCCAAGATACGCAGTATTTT.

This clone showed up just once. This chain links TRBV5-1 with TRBJ2-5; 7 nucleotides agree with TRBD1. With 3 bases clipped from V and 5 bases from J, the junction kept 10 bases outside the gene matches. The CDR3 has 15 amino acids. From germline, CDR1 is SGHRS and CDR2 YFSETQ. CDR3: CASSSTGDSRETQYF. The CDR3 region has the DNA TGCGCCAGCAGCTCCACAGGGGATTCACGGGAGACCCAGTACTTC.

The CDR3 DNA reads TGTGCCAGCTATAGGGTAAACTATGGCTACACCTTC. Its translation is CASYRVNYGYTF. The J gene is TRBJ1-2, the V gene TRBV28; D remains ambiguous. The CDR3 has 12 amino acids. Trimming took off 8 bases at V and 2 bases at J, with 9 bases between the two ends. Germline V gives CDR1 MDHEN, CDR2 SYDVKM.

This clone was seen more than once but under ten times. V and J are TRBV7-9 and TRBJ1-3; D uncertain. Per germline, CDR1 SEHNR and CDR2 FQNEAQ (reference sequence). V was pared by 5 bases and J by 0 bases, with 14 bases between. The CDR3 runs 16 residues. CDR3 protein: CASSPDTRSSGNTIYF. In nucleotides, the CDR3 is TGTGCCAGCAGCCCCGATACCCGATCCTCTGGAAACACCATATATTTT.

The CDR3 loop reads CAIGQPVNYGYTF. CDR3 DNA sequence: TGTGCCATTGGACAGCCCGTTAACTATGGCTACACCTTC. The rearrangement uses TRBV10-3 and TRBJ1-2; possibly TRBD1 for D (6 bases). Trimming took off 9 bases at V and 1 base at J, with 12 bases between the two ends. The CDR3 spans 13 residues. Germline V gives CDR1 ENHRY, CDR2 SYGVKD.

This sequence joins TRBV9 and TRBJ2-7; 7 bases fit TRBD2. From germline, CDR1 is SGDLS and CDR2 YYNGEE. CDR3 length equals 13 residues. J lost 6 bases, V lost 3 bases, and 6 bases had no gene match. CDR3 region: CASSDRSGVEQYF. As DNA, the CDR3 is TGTGCCAGCAGCGACAGAAGCGGGGTCGAGCAGTACTTC.

A single count supports this clone. This chain connects TRBV29-1 to TRBJ2-7; possibly TRBD1 for D (6 bases). The germline V gene encodes CDR1 SQVTM and CDR2 ANQGSEA. The germline V and J ends were trimmed by 5 bases and 3 bases, with 8 bases remaining between them. The CDR3 runs 11 residues. CDR3: CSVRDNYEQYF. CDR3 sequence (DNA): TGCAGCGTTCGGGACAACTACGAGCAGTACTTC.

The V gene is TRBV6-6, the J gene TRBJ2-2; D is perhaps TRBD1 (6 bases). This CDR3 has 15 residues. From germline, CDR1 is MNHNY and CDR2 SVGAGI (reference sequence). The V and J ends lost 7 bases and 4 bases respectively, with 16 bases between them. CDR3 bases: TGTGCCAGCAACAGACAGGCGACCAGCACCGGGGAGCTGTTTTTT. The encoded protein is CASNRQATSTGELFF.

V gene TRBV5-4 combines with J gene TRBJ1-1, with no clear D. Germline V gene lookup returns CDR1 SGHNT and CDR2 YYREEE (reference sequence). Trimming shortened V by 4 bases and J by 1 base, and 14 bases separated the two germline ends. The CDR3 contains 15 residues. CDR3 loop: CASSPKVPQNTEAFF. The CDR3 DNA sequence: TGTGCCAGCAGCCCGAAAGTCCCTCAGAACACTGAAGCTTTCTTT.

This clone was recorded once. This chain uses TRBV12-2 with TRBJ1-5. TRBV12-2 counts as a pseudogene. The CDR3 contains 15 residues. This chain's CDR3 is CASRLASGCGQPQHF. CDR3 bases: TGTGCAAGTCGCTTAGCGTCCGGGTGTGGGCAGCCCCAGCATTTT.

The chain combines TRBV5-8 with TRBJ1-5, with D perhaps matching TRBD1 (6 bases). Per the germline V gene, CDR1 is SGHTS and CDR2 is YDEGEE. The CDR3 totals 19 residues. V dropped 0 bases and J dropped 2 bases, with 21 bases sitting between them. CDR3 nucleotide sequence: TGTGCCAGCAGCTTGGCCGGGGGGCAGGGAATGTCGGGCAATCAGCCCCAGCATTTT. It is translated as CASSLAGGQGMSGNQPQHF. The full variable domain, in which reference TRBV5-8 and TRBJ1-5 provide the parts outside the CDR3, is EAGVTQSPTHLIKTRGQQATLRCSPISGHTSVYWYQQALGLGLQFLLWYDEGEERNRGNFPPRFSGRQFPNYSSELNVNALELEDSALYLCASSLAGGQGMSGNQPQHFGDGTRLSIL.

V is TRBV29-1 and J is TRBJ2-5; maybe TRBD1 (5 bases). The CDR3 is made up of 10 amino acids. Germline assignment: CDR1 SQVTM and CDR2 ANQGSEA. Trimming removed 5 bases from V and 7 bases from J, with 8 bases in between. The CDR3 nucleotides are TGCAGCGTTTCCACAGGGACCCAGTACTTC. Translation gives CSVSTGTQYF. Full variable domain (missing parts from reference TRBV29-1 and TRBJ2-5): SAVISQKPSRDICQRGTSLTIQCQVDSQVTMMFWYRQQPGQSLTLIATANQGSEATYESGFVIDKFPISRPNLTFSTLTVSNMSPEDSSIYLCSVSTGTQYFGPGTRLLVL.

J is TRBJ2-1 and V is TRBV5-1; D is unclear. V lost 1 base and J 0 bases, leaving 8 bases between the germline ends. This CDR3 region has 15 residues. CDR1 is SGHRS, CDR2 YFSETQ, per germline. The CDR3 DNA is TGCGCCAGCAGCTTGCTACAGAGCTCCTACAATGAGCAGTTCTTC. As protein: CASSLLQSSYNEQFF.

The chain carries TRBV25-1 and TRBJ2-1; 10 bases match TRBD2. CDR1 and CDR2 (germline): MGHDK, SYGVNS. The CDR3 length is 15 residues. V shed 5 bases and J 7 bases; nucleotides not matched to a gene: 8. CDR3 nucleotides: TGTGCCAGCAGTACCCTAGCGGGAGTAAGTAATGAGCAGTTCTTC. Translating gives CASSTLAGVSNEQFF.

The chain combines TRBV7-2 with TRBJ2-1; no clear D. Trimming removed 5 bases from V and 2 bases from J, with 4 bases in between. From germline, CDR1 is SGHTA and CDR2 FQGNSA. CDR3 length: 12 amino acids. CDR3 coding DNA: TGTGCCAGCAGCCTGGCCTACAATGAGCAGTTCTTC. Translation gives CASSLAYNEQFF.

The chain carries TRBV10-2 and TRBJ1-1; no definite D call. CDR1 and CDR2 (germline): WSHSY, SAAADI. Trimming cost V 10 bases and J 5 bases, with 17 bases left between them. The CDR3 length is 13 residues. The CDR3 sequence is CATRPRGRTEAFF. Here the CDR3 DNA reads TGCGCCACCCGCCCGAGAGGTAGGACTGAAGCTTTCTTT.

This CDR3 is CASRPKAGGLIDTQYF. DNA of the CDR3: TGTGCCAGCAGGCCCAAAGCGGGAGGCCTAATAGATACGCAGTATTTT. The J gene is TRBJ2-3, the V gene TRBV25-1; TRBD2 matches at 9 bases. J lost 5 bases, V lost 6 bases, and 12 bases had no gene match. The V gene's germline CDR1 is MGHDK and CDR2 SYGVNS. The CDR3 is 16 amino acids.

The rearrangement uses TRBV6-5 and TRBJ1-1, with 9 bases fitting TRBD1. J was trimmed by 7 bases and V by 5 bases; bases with no gene match: 8. CDR1 and CDR2 from the germline V gene are MNHEY and SVGAGI. The CDR3 has 14 amino acids. Here the CDR3 DNA reads TGTGCCAGCAGTGACCGCGGGACAGGGAGTGAAGCTTTCTTT. Its translation: CASSDRGTGSEAFF.

The chain couples TRBV7-2 to TRBJ2-5, with 7 bases matching TRBD2. The germline V gene has CDR1 SGHTA and CDR2 FQGNSA. V gave up 0 bases and J gave up 7 bases; unmatched junction bases: 5. This CDR3 is 14 amino acids long. The CDR3 region has the DNA TGTGCCAGCAGCTTAGCGAAGGGCGGGGGGACCCAGTACTTC. This gives the protein CASSLAKGGGTQYF.

This chain connects TRBV11-2 to TRBJ2-2, with TRBD1 as a possible D gene (6 bases). V lost 0 bases and J 5 bases, leaving 10 bases between the germline ends. Germline V lookup: CDR1 SGHAT, CDR2 FQNNGV. This CDR3 contains 15 residues. CDR3 coding DNA: TGTGCCAGCAGCTTAGAATACAGGGTGACCGGGGAGCTGTTTTTT. As protein: CASSLEYRVTGELFF.

This sequence joins TRBV27 and TRBJ2-7; D perhaps matches TRBD2 (6 bases). Germline assignment: CDR1 MNHEY and CDR2 SMNVEV (reference sequence). V lost 7 bases and J 0 bases, leaving 13 bases between the germline ends. The CDR3 runs to 14 residues. This CDR3 reads CASKKSGGSYEQYF. The CDR3 DNA follows: TGTGCCAGCAAAAAATCCGGGGGCTCCTACGAGCAGTACTTC.

The genes are TRBV5-1 and TRBJ1-1, with D perhaps TRBD1 (5 bases). CDR3 length: 13 residues. Germline V gives CDR1 SGHRS, CDR2 YFSETQ. V lost 1 base to trimming and J lost 5 bases, with 9 bases between them. CDR3 sequence reads: CASSLLGGTEAFF. The CDR3 DNA sequence: TGCGCCAGCAGCTTGTTGGGGGGGACTGAAGCTTTCTTT. Full variable domain (missing parts from reference TRBV5-1 and TRBJ1-1): KAGVTQTPRYLIKTRGQQVTLSCSPISGHRSVSWYQQTPGQGLQFLFEYFSETQRNKGNFPGRFSGRQFSNSRSEMNVSTLELGDSALYLCASSLLGGTEAFFGQGTRLTVV.

V gene TRBV19 combines with J gene TRBJ1-2; TRBD1 matches 7 bases. CDR3 size: 13 residues. V was clipped by 8 bases and J by 0 bases; unmatched bases: 3. In germline, CDR1 is LNHDA, CDR2 SQIVND (reference sequence). CDR3: CASGGQPNYGYTF. The CDR3 region has the DNA TGTGCCAGTGGGGGACAGCCTAACTATGGCTACACCTTC.

Notes on this clone: Its ends do not fully match the called genes, so a read error is possible. The chain links TRBV5-4 to TRBJ1-1; unclear D gene. Germline CDR1 and CDR2: SGHNT and YYREEE (reference sequence). The CDR3 has 15 residues. For the CDR3, the DNA is TGTGCCAGCAGATTGGACTCCACAGTGTGGACTGAAGCTTTCTTT. Its translation is CASRLDSTVWTEAFF.

The CDR3 sequence: CASRPRQGEGTEAFF. The CDR3 nucleotides are TGTGCCAGTAGACCCCGACAGGGCGAGGGCACTGAAGCTTTCTTT. This chain connects TRBV19 to TRBJ1-1; TRBD1 matches 7 bases. The CDR3 spans 15 residues. After removal of 6 bases from V and 4 bases from J, the junction contained 11 bases not matched to a gene. CDR1 and CDR2 from the germline V gene are LNHDA and SQIVND (reference sequence).

The rearrangement joins TRBV11-2 to TRBJ2-7, with TRBD1 as a possible D gene (7 bases). V lost 4 bases and J 3 bases, leaving 16 bases between the germline ends. The CDR3 has 15 amino acids. Germline CDR1 SGHAT, CDR2 FQNNGV. As DNA, the CDR3 is TGTGCCAGCAGCTCGACGGGGGACAGTATCTACGAGCAGTACTTC. This encodes CASSSTGDSIYEQYF. The whole variable domain, remainder taken from reference TRBV11-2 and TRBJ2-7, is EAGVAQSPRYKIIEKRQSVAFWCNPISGHATLYWYQQILGQGPKLLIQFQNNGVVDDSQLPKDRFSAERLKGVDSTLKIQPAKLEDSAVYLCASSSTGDSIYEQYFGPGTRLTVT.